This TCR beta chain was documented in a study of lymphopenia after photon versus proton radiotherapy (dated by TCRdb to 2018 to 2020). Context from the whole study: Photon and proton radiation therapy were compared by the study for their immunological effects in patients with gastrointestinal tumors who developed high-grade lymphopenia. The cohort included approximately 18 patients with gastrointestinal tumors who developed lymphopenia after receiving either photon or proton therapy. The goal of the study was to characterize the differences between the two radiation modalities in how they affect the immune system.

The library was generated by the immunoSEQ multiplex PCR assay. Alongside multiparametric flow cytometry, deep sequencing of rearranged TCR beta loci was used to profile the T cell repertoires. This is the immuneACCESS table as TCRdb keeps it, with only in-frame sequences that have V and J called. A part of the clones is gone; compared with another copy, unresolved V genes explain less than half, and the rest is unexplained. In this sample the table shows 40,000 to 55,000 clones, roughly 90% of which occur a single time. Together, the top ten hold roughly 17% of the sample. What the study reported, not specific to this receptor: During treatment, patients who received photon therapy lost naive T cells and TCR diversity and gained effector/memory populations, whereas patients who received proton therapy remained relatively stable. Once the lymphocyte count had reached its nadir, the repertoires of photon-treated patients showed oligoclonal expansion, particularly of CD8+ Temra cells, and this expansion drove the decline in diversity. Across the cohort, among patients who died, a greater drop in TCR diversity after the nadir was inversely correlated with overall survival time. The authors looked at the survival association only in patients who died, and they framed better survival with proton therapy as a possibility rather than a demonstrated result.

In regard to this clone: Its antigen remains undetermined. Nothing much larger sits one base from this clone, and base qualities are not available.

The CDR3 contains 14 residues, cysteine and phenylalanine counted. The sequence is cut down to CDR3 DNA, 42 bases in frame from base 1. Trimming takes 3 bases from V and 3 bases from J, and the germline ends sit 8 bases apart. CDR1 is given as ENHRY and CDR2 as SYGVKD, both from the germline V gene. This TCR derives from a woman between 40 and 50 years old with cholangiocarcinoma. The source was peripheral blood, collected from a patient treated with photon-based radiotherapy. The sequence is built from TRBV10-3 and TRBJ2-2; a weak D assignment points to TRBD1 (6 bases agree). CDR3 region: CAISDGQHTGELFF. The DNA is as follows: TGTGCCATCAGTGATGGACAGCACACCGGGGAGCTGTTTTTT.